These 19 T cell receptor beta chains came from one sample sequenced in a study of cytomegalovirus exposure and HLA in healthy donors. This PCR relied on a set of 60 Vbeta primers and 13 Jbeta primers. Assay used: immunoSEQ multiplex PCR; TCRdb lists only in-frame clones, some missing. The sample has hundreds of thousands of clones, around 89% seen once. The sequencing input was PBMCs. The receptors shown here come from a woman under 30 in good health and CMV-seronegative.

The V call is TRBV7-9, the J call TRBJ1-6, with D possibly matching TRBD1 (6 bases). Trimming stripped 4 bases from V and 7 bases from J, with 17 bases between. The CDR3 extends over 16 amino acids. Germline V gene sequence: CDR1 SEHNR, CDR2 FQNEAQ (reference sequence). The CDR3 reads CASSYLAGVGNSPLHF. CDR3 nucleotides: TGTGCCAGCAGCTATTTGGCAGGGGTGGGGAATTCACCCCTCCACTTT.

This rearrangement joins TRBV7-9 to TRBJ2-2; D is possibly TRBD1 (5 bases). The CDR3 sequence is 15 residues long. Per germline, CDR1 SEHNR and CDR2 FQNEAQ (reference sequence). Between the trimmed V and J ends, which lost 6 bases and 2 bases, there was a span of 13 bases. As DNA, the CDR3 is TGTGCCAGCAGTCATGGGGCAATTAACACCGGGGAGCTGTTTTTT. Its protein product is CASSHGAINTGELFF.

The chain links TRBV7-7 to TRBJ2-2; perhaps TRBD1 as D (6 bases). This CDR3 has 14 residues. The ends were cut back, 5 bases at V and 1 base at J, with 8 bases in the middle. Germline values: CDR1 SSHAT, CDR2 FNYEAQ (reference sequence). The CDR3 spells CASSLRGNTGELFF. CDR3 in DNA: TGTGCCAGCAGCCTCAGGGGGAACACCGGGGAGCTGTTTTTT.

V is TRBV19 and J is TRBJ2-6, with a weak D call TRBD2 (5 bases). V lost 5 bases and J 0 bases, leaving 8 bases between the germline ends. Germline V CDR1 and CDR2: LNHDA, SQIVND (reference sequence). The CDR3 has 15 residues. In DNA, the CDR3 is TGTGCCAGTAGTGCGGGCCGCTCTGGGGCCAACGTCCTGACTTTC. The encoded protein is CASSAGRSGANVLTF.

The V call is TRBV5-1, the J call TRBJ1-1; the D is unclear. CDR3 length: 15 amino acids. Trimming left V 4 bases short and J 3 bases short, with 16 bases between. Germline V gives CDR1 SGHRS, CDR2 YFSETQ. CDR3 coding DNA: TGCGCCAGCAGCCCCGGAAGTCCCGGAGACACTGAAGCTTTCTTT. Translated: CASSPGSPGDTEAFF.

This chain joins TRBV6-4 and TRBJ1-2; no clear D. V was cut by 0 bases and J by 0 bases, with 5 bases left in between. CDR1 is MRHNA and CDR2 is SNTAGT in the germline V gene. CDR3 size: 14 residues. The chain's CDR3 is CASSDSEANYGYTF. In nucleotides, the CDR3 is TGTGCCAGCAGTGACTCGGAGGCTAACTATGGCTACACCTTC.

The CDR3 DNA reads TGCGCCAGCAGCTCAACAGGGGATGTTTACACCGGGGAGCTGTTTTTT. Translation gives CASSSTGDVYTGELFF. The gene calls are TRBV5-1 and TRBJ2-2; 7 bases are shared with TRBD1. The CDR3 runs 16 residues. With 3 bases clipped from V and 3 bases from J, the junction kept 8 bases outside the gene matches. Germline V lookup: CDR1 SGHRS, CDR2 YFSETQ.

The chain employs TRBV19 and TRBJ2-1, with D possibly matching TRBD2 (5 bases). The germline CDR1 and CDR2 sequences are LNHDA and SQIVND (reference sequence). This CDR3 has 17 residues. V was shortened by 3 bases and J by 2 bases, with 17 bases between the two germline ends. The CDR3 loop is CASSIPPLREAYNEQFF. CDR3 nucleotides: TGTGCCAGTAGTATCCCCCCGTTACGGGAAGCCTACAATGAGCAGTTCTTC.

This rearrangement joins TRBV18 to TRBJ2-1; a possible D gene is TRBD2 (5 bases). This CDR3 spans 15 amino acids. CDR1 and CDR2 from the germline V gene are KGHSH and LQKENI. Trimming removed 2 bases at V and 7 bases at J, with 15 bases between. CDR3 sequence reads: CASSPISLRGNEQFF. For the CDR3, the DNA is TGTGCCAGCTCACCAATCAGCCTCCGAGGGAATGAGCAGTTCTTC. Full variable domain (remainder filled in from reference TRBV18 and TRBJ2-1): NAGVMQNPRHLVRRRGQEARLRCSPMKGHSHVYWYRQLPEEGLKFMVYLQKENIIDESGMPKERFSAEFPKEGPSILRIQQVVRGDSAAYFCASSPISLRGNEQFFGPGTRLTVL.

In nucleotides, the CDR3 is TGTGCCAGCATAGCGGGGGGGGGCACAGATACGCAGTATTTT. Its translation: CASIAGGGTDTQYF. The chain uses TRBV7-2 and TRBJ2-3; TRBD2 matches at 11 bases. Per the germline V gene, CDR1 is SGHTA and CDR2 is FQGNSA. The junction had 1 base not matched to a gene; V was cut back by 7 bases and J by 1 base. CDR3 length: 14 amino acids.

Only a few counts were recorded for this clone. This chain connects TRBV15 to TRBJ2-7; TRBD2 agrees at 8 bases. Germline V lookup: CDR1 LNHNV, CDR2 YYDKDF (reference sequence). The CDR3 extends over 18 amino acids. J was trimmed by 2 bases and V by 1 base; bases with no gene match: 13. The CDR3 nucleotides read TGTGCCACCAGCAGAGGCCACAGCTTATCGGGAGGGACCTACGAGCAGTACTTC. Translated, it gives CATSRGHSLSGGTYEQYF.

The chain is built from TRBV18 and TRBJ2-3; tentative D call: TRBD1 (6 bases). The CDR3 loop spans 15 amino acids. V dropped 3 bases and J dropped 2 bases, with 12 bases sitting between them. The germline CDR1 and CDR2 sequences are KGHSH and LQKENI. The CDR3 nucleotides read TGTGCCAGCTCACCGGGGGCAGGGACCACAGATACGCAGTATTTT. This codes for CASSPGAGTTDTQYF.

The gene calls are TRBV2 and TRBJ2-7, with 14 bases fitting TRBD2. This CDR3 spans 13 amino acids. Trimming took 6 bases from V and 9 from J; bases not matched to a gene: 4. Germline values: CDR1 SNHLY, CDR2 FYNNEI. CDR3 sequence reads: CASRRLAGGTQYF. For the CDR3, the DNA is TGTGCCAGCAGGAGACTAGCGGGGGGGACGCAGTACTTC.

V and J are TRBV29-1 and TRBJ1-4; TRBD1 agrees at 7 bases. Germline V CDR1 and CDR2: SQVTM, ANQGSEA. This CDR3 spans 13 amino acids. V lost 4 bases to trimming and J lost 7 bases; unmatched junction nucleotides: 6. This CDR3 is CSVANRGSEKLFF. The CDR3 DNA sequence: TGCAGCGTTGCGAACAGGGGCTCTGAAAAACTGTTTTTT.

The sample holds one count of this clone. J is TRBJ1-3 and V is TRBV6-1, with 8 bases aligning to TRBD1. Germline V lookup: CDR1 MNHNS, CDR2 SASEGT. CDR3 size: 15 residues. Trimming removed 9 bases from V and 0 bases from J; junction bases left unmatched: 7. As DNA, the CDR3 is TGTGCCAGTCCCGGGACAGGCAGCTCTGGAAACACCATATATTTT. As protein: CASPGTGSSGNTIYF.

The CDR3 is CASSQDFQGRGKLFF. The CDR3 DNA follows: TGCGCCAGCAGCCAAGACTTCCAGGGGAGGGGTAAACTGTTTTTT. The chain carries TRBV4-3 and TRBJ1-4, with D maybe TRBD1 (6 bases). Trimming cost V 0 bases and J 11 bases, with 16 bases left between them. The CDR3 totals 15 residues. Germline CDR1 reads LGHNA; CDR2 reads YSLEER.

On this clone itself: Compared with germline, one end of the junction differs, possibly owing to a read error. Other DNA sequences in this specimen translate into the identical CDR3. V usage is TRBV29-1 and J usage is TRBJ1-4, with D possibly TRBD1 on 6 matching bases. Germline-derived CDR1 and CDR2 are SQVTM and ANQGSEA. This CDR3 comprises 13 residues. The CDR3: CSVSGEINEKLFF. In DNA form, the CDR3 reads TGCAGCGTTTCAGGGGAAATTAATGAAAAGCTGTTTTTT. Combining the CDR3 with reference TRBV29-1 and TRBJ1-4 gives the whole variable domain SAVISQKPSRDICQRGTSLTIQCQVDSQVTMMFWYRQQPGQSLTLIATANQGSEATYESGFVIDKFPISRPNLTFSTLTVSNMSPEDSSIYLCSVSGEINEKLFFGSGTQLSVL.

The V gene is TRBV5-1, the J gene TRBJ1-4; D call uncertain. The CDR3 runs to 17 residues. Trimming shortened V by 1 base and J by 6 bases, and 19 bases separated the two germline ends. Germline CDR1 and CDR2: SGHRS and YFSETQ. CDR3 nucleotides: TGCGCCAGCAGCTTGAGCAAACTCGAGCGGCTTCATGAAAAACTGTTTTTT. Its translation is CASSLSKLERLHEKLFF.

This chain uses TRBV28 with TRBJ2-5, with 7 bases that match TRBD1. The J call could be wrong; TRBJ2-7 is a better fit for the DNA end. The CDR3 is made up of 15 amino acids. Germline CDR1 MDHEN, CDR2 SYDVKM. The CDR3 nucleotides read TGTGCCAGCAGCCGCCCCGGGACAGTTTCCTACGAGCAGTACTTC. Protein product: CASSRPGTVSYEQYF.